This record looks at one T cell receptor (beta chain) sequence and its context. In its sample, this clonotype was seen many times. It has no known antigen specificity. No base-level quality is on record; no much larger clone is a single base apart. Library construction relied on 5' RACE. TCRdb shows the sequencer as NextSeq 500. To correct for sequencing error and PCR bias, the TCR library protocol tagged individual cDNA molecules with unique molecular identifiers. TCR alpha and beta chains were both sequenced, and the abundances of alpha and beta sequences in each sample were closely correlated with each other. The source study handled its data this way. V gene, J gene and CDR3 annotation of TCR sequences was performed with Decombinator V4. Expanded TCRs were defined as changing significantly between any two time points under a Poisson model with p below 0.0001. TCR abundances were normalised to the total number of TCRs sequenced per sample and expressed as counts per million. MAIT TCRs were defined by TRAV1-2 paired with TRAJ12, TRAJ20 or TRAJ33, and iNKT TCRs by TRAV10 paired with TRAJ18. VDJdb, accessed 1 November 2021, was searched for CMV, EBV and SARS-CoV-2 annotated TCRs, excluding TCRs annotated for multiple antigens. The public reads were reanalyzed by TCRdb: fastp trimming at Q25, MiXCR alignment, in-frame beta chains only. All rows with the same CDR3 protein become a single entry with the most common DNA and genes. These V and J calls derive from TCRdb rather than the authors' analysis. Here the sample has about 39,000 distinct CDR3 sequences; 5.5% occur a single time. 4% to 4.5% of the sample belongs to the ten largest clones.

This was a case-control study nested in a cohort of healthcare workers in London, UK, who had nasopharyngeal swab PCR tests and blood samples taken every week. Healthcare workers were recruited between 23 and 31 March 2020, during the week of the UK lockdown, and were followed weekly for up to about 16 weeks. This record comes from a study of early T cells in non-severe SARS-CoV-2 infection (TCRdb year 2021). The study in broad terms: Bulk RNA from unsorted whole blood was used for TCR sequencing, so alpha and beta chains could not be paired. Broader findings and caveats from the paper: Matching against VDJdb was skewed toward anti-spike CD8 responses, likely underestimated virus-specific expansions, and missed private and CD4 specificities.

The CDR3 runs 15 residues from the cysteine to the phenylalanine. Only the CDR3 DNA stays, 45 bases, in frame from base 1. For CDR1 and CDR2, the germline V gene lists KGHSH and LQKENI. V loses 0 bases, J loses 3 bases, and the germline ends lie 8 bases apart. The chain uses TRBV18 and TRBJ1-4; no D gene can be assigned with confidence. Sample: whole blood, taken at baseline. This clonotype originated in an adult who was a healthcare worker with PCR-confirmed SARS-CoV-2 infection or an uninfected control (not recorded which). Read as DNA, the sequence is TGTGCCAGCTCACCACCGGCCACAGCTAATGAAAAACTGTTTTTT. Its coded protein is CASSPPATANEKLFF. The variable domain in full, with residues beyond the CDR3 obtained from the reference TRBV18 and TRBJ1-4 genes, is NAGVMQNPRHLVRRRGQEARLRCSPMKGHSHVYWYRQLPEEGLKFMVYLQKENIIDESGMPKERFSAEFPKEGPSILRIQQVVRGDSAAYFCASSPPATANEKLFFGSGTQLSVL.